This T cell receptor (beta chain) was documented in a study of identical twins. Study-wide points: When twins shared out-of-frame alpha sequences, those sequences had excess low generation probability. Conclusions relied on cross-sectional statistical analysis, not following the same donors.

This clonotype was seen ten or more times. What it binds is unknown. Germline V lookup: CDR1 SGHAT, CDR2 FQNNGV. Between the trimmed V and J ends, which lost 4 bases and 6 bases, there was a span of 6 bases. The CDR3 totals 11 residues. Healthy Caucasians, and only they, were the donors. Unique molecular identifiers were present on cDNA, and template switching added a universal primer site. MiXCR, applied by TCRdb to the 5' RACE reads, yields one record per CDR3 protein. The sample yields hundreds of thousands of distinct CDR3 sequences, roughly 10% seen once. The specimen sequenced was memory (CD45RO+) T cells sorted from blood. The receptor's source is a woman between 18 and 30 years old in good health. V and J are TRBV11-2 and TRBJ1-2; D gene unclear. The CDR3 loop is CASSSYHGYTF. CDR3 DNA sequence: TGTGCCAGCAGCTCCTATCATGGCTACACCTTC. Full variable domain (rest looked up from reference TRBV11-2 and TRBJ1-2): EAGVAQSPRYKIIEKRQSVAFWCNPISGHATLYWYQQILGQGPKLLIQFQNNGVVDDSQLPKDRFSAERLKGVDSTLKIQPAKLEDSAVYLCASSSYHGYTFGSGTRLTVV.